The 23 T cell receptor beta chains presented below share a single source sample, sequenced in a study of shared clonotypes between healthy human individuals. Data came from immunoSEQ multiplex PCR; TCRdb stores just in-frame clones and leaves some out. The table has about 1 million clones, about 75% seen once. The specimen was memory CD4+ T cells sorted from blood. Subset meaning: CD45RA-negative fraction. These receptors all stem from a man aged 18 to 30 in good health.

This clone was seen more than once but under ten times. CDR3 region: CASRGTSGAEAGANVLTF. CDR3 DNA: TGTGCCAGCAGGGGGACTAGCGGGGCCGAGGCTGGGGCCAACGTCCTGACTTTC. The V call is TRBV7-8, the J call TRBJ2-6, with 13 positions matching TRBD2. Losses at the gene ends were 6 bases for V and 2 bases for J; bases not matched to a gene: 7. The CDR3 length is 18 residues. Germline lookup yields CDR1 SGHVS and CDR2 FQNEAQ.

J is TRBJ2-1 and V is TRBV29-1; a possible D gene is TRBD1 (8 bases). V was trimmed by 5 bases and J by 6 bases, leaving 14 bases between them. The CDR3 extends over 13 amino acids. The germline gives CDR1 SQVTM, CDR2 ANQGSEA. CDR3: CSVLTGGGNEQFF. The CDR3 DNA reads TGCAGCGTTCTAACAGGGGGGGGCAATGAGCAGTTCTTC.

The rearrangement joins TRBV5-1 to TRBJ2-1, with TRBD1 as a possible D gene (5 bases). V shed 1 base and J shed 7 bases, with 12 bases lying between them. Germline assignment: CDR1 SGHRS and CDR2 YFSETQ. The CDR3 contains 14 residues. In DNA, the CDR3 is TGCGCCAGCAGCTTGAAGGACATCGGGAATGAGCAGTTCTTC. Amino acid sequence: CASSLKDIGNEQFF.

The CDR3 nucleotides are TGTGCCAGCAGTTCATGGGGGGGTCGCTCTGGAAACACCATATATTTT. Its protein product is CASSSWGGRSGNTIYF. The V call is TRBV28, the J call TRBJ1-3, with D maybe TRBD1 (5 bases). This CDR3 has 16 amino acids. The V gene's germline CDR1 is MDHEN and CDR2 SYDVKM. Deletions cut 4 bases from V and 0 bases from J, with 13 bases between.

This clone turned up a few times. The gene calls are TRBV2 and TRBJ1-6, with TRBD1 as a possible D gene (5 bases). The CDR3 totals 15 residues. CDR1 is SNHLY, CDR2 FYNNEI, per germline. V shed 6 bases and J shed 8 bases, with 17 bases lying between them. CDR3 sequence reads: CASSLGRGPDSPLHF. The DNA of the CDR3 is TGTGCCAGCAGCCTCGGGAGGGGACCCGATTCACCCCTCCACTTT.

This chain uses TRBV4-1 with TRBJ2-2; weak D call: TRBD1 (5 bases). Germline CDR1 reads MGHRA; CDR2 reads YSYEKL. The CDR3 is made up of 15 amino acids. V lost 1 base and J lost 2, with 8 bases in between. The CDR3 protein is CASSQGTQNTGELFF. The CDR3 nucleotides are TGCGCCAGCAGCCAAGGGACACAAAACACCGGGGAGCTGTTTTTT.

The V call is TRBV19, the J call TRBJ1-4; 10 bases match TRBD1. The CDR3 runs to 15 residues. Germline CDR1 reads LNHDA; CDR2 reads SQIVND (reference sequence). J was trimmed by 2 bases and V by 5 bases; bases with no gene match: 2. DNA of the CDR3: TGTGCCAGTAGTCCGGGACAGGGGACTAATGAAAAACTGTTTTTT. Protein product: CASSPGQGTNEKLFF.

This sequence joins TRBV7-9 and TRBJ1-6; D is ambiguous. Germline values: CDR1 SEHNR, CDR2 FQNEAQ (reference sequence). The ends were cut back, 1 base at V and 15 bases at J, with 10 bases in the middle. The CDR3 has 12 amino acids. For the CDR3, the DNA is TGTGCCAGCAGCTTAGGCGCCAGAGGCCTCCACTTT. This sequence encodes CASSLGARGLHF.

This chain links TRBV18 with TRBJ2-6, with D hard to call. The V end lost 2 bases, the J end lost 1 base, and 12 bases lay between the germline ends. There are 17 residues in the CDR3. Looked up from germline, CDR1 is KGHSH and CDR2 is LQKENI. In DNA, the CDR3 is TGTGCCAGCTCACCAAGTGTCGCGGAGTCTGGGGCCAACGTCCTGACTTTC. Translating gives CASSPSVAESGANVLTF.

The J gene is TRBJ2-4, the V gene TRBV6-5, with D tentatively TRBD1 (5 bases). The CDR3 sequence is 13 residues long. Germline V gene data show CDR1 as MNHEY and CDR2 as SVGAGI. Trimming removed 9 bases at V and 14 bases at J, with 23 bases between. Written as DNA, the CDR3 is TGTGCCAGTAGCTTTTCGAGTAAGGGGTCGGAGTACTTC. It is translated as CASSFSSKGSEYF.

The chain couples TRBV27 to TRBJ1-2; 9 nucleotides agree with TRBD1. The CDR3 loop spans 14 amino acids. Germline CDR1 and CDR2: MNHEY and SMNVEV (reference sequence). With V trimmed by 5 bases and J by 5 bases, 6 bases remained unmatched. The CDR3 sequence is CASSPGTGFYGYTF. The CDR3 nucleotides read TGTGCCAGCAGTCCCGGGACAGGGTTTTATGGCTACACCTTC.

In regard to this clone: A read error may be the cause here, since a much bigger clone is one base away. The sample carries other DNA sequences with the same CDR3. The chain links TRBV7-2 to TRBJ2-1; 11 bases match TRBD2. CDR3 size: 16 residues. The junction had 0 bases not matched to a gene; V was cut back by 1 base and J by 1 base. Germline V CDR1 and CDR2: SGHTA, FQGNSA. Here the CDR3 reads CASSLVAGGSYNEQFF. The CDR3 bases are TGTGCCAGCAGCTTAGTAGCGGGAGGGTCCTACAATGAGCAGTTCTTC.

The chain is built from TRBV9 and TRBJ2-1; the D gene is possibly TRBD2 (7 bases). This CDR3 contains 12 residues. Germline V lookup: CDR1 SGDLS, CDR2 YYNGEE. V lost 4 bases to trimming and J lost 15 bases, with 17 bases between them. The CDR3 reads CASSRRGGPGFF. The CDR3 region has the DNA TGTGCCAGCAGCCGTAGGGGGGGCCCGGGGTTCTTC.

The V gene is TRBV7-9, the J gene TRBJ1-2; D is ambiguous. V was shortened by 4 bases and J by 8 bases, with 11 bases between the two germline ends. The germline V gene has CDR1 SEHNR and CDR2 FQNEAQ (reference sequence). The length of the CDR3 is 12 residues. This chain's CDR3 is CASSYDLAGYTF. CDR3 nucleotides: TGTGCCAGCAGCTACGACTTAGCCGGCTACACCTTC.

Details on this clone: The junction departs from germline at one end; a sequencing error may be responsible. The V and J genes are TRBV7-7 and TRBJ2-5, with TRBD2 matching 9 bases. CDR3 length: 14 residues. Germline V gene data show CDR1 as SSHAT and CDR2 as FNYEAQ (reference sequence). DNA of the CDR3: TGTGCTAGCAGCCCGACAGCGGGGGGAGAGACCCAGTACTTC. Its translation: CASSPTAGGETQYF.

The V and J genes are TRBV1 and TRBJ2-2. TRBV1 is deemed a pseudogene. The CDR3 is 9 residues long. CDR3 bases: TGCACCAGCGATGGGGAGCTGTTTTTT. Protein product: CTSDGELFF.

The CDR3, as DNA: TGTGCCAGCTCACCCAACGGGGTCGGCTACACCTTC. Protein product: CASSPNGVGYTF. V usage is TRBV18 and J usage is TRBJ1-2; the D is unclear. CDR3 length equals 12 residues. The V gene's germline CDR1 is KGHSH and CDR2 LQKENI. Between the trimmed V and J ends, which lost 3 bases and 8 bases, there was a span of 10 bases.

This clone was counted many times. The chain recombines TRBV20-1 with TRBJ1-2; D gene ambiguous. CDR1 and CDR2 from the germline V gene are DFQATT and SNEGSKA (reference sequence). CDR3 size: 11 residues. V was pared by 4 bases and J by 8 bases, with 11 bases between. In DNA form, the CDR3 reads TGCAGTGCTAAACAGCTCGGAGGCTACACCTTC. Amino acid sequence: CSAKQLGGYTF.

The chain links TRBV18 to TRBJ2-4; 7 positions match TRBD2. The CDR3 totals 12 residues. CDR1 is KGHSH, CDR2 LQKENI, per germline. Trimming took 3 bases from V and 8 from J; bases not matched to a gene: 1. The CDR3 nucleotides are TGTGCCAGCTCACCTGGGGGGGACATTCAGTACTTC. Amino acid sequence: CASSPGGDIQYF.

The rearrangement uses TRBV5-1 and TRBJ2-3, with D unclear. CDR1 is SGHRS and CDR2 is YFSETQ in the germline V gene. With 0 bases removed from V and 0 bases from J, the gap between germline ends came to 8 bases. This CDR3 region has 15 residues. The CDR3 loop is CASSLAISSTDTQYF. The CDR3 DNA is TGCGCCAGCAGCTTGGCCATCTCTAGCACAGATACGCAGTATTTT.

The sample holds one count of this clone. This chain connects TRBV7-9 to TRBJ2-7, with 8 bases aligning to TRBD1. V shed 5 bases and J 6 bases; nucleotides not matched to a gene: 12. The CDR3 runs 15 residues. Germline CDR1 and CDR2: SEHNR and FQNEAQ (reference sequence). The DNA for the CDR3 is TGTGCCAGCAGCCCGGACAGGGCCTGGTTGGCCGAGCAGTACTTC. This translates into CASSPDRAWLAEQYF.

This clone showed up just a few times. The V and J genes are TRBV10-3 and TRBJ2-3; D not resolved. Trimming cost V 6 bases and J 3 bases, with 10 bases left between them. Germline V gives CDR1 ENHRY, CDR2 SYGVKD. This CDR3 spans 13 amino acids. The CDR3 DNA reads TGTGCCATCAGCAATCAGGAAACAGATACGCAGTATTTT. Translated, it gives CAISNQETDTQYF.

This clone was detected only a few times. The same CDR3 can be traced to other DNA sequences in this sample. The chain couples TRBV5-1 to TRBJ2-3; 8 nucleotides match TRBD1. With 0 bases clipped from V and 0 bases from J, the junction kept 3 bases outside the gene matches. The CDR3 spans 16 residues. CDR1 SGHRS and CDR2 YFSETQ come from the germline V gene. The CDR3 loop is CASSLVGQGSTDTQYF. The CDR3 coding sequence is TGCGCCAGCAGCTTGGTTGGACAGGGCAGCACAGATACGCAGTATTTT.